This section outlines one T cell receptor (beta chain) sequence together with its context. This may stem from a read error, because a much larger clone lies one nucleotide away. One entry per CDR3 protein results from TCRdb running MiXCR on the 5' RACE reads. The sample shows 200,000 to 250,000 distinct CDR3 sequences, about 10% of them seen only once. The sample originates from a study of CD8 T cells in ankylosing spondylitis. Material: blood, either unsorted or a sorted T cell fraction (not recorded which). The receptor's source is a male donor with ankylosing spondylitis or in good health (not recorded which).

Here the CDR3 DNA reads TGCAGCGTGGCTCCCGACAGGGGAAACGCCGGGGAGCTGTTTTTT. Translation gives CSVAPDRGNAGELFF. V gene TRBV29-1 combines with J gene TRBJ2-2, with TRBD1 identical over 8 bases. Trimming cost V 6 bases and J 6 bases; bases outside gene matches: 12. The V gene's germline CDR1 is SQVTM and CDR2 ANQGSEA. This CDR3 is built from 15 residues.